This T cell receptor (beta chain) was captured in a study of T cell responses to AZD1222 COVID-19 vaccine (dated by TCRdb to the early 2020s). Broadly, across the study: A total of 233 trial participants underwent TCR sequencing, of whom about 210 had received two doses of AZD1222 and some 25 had received two doses of the MenACWY control vaccine. Trial participants were enrolled into age subgroups of 18-55, 56-69 and 70-plus years, which contained approximately 150, 28 and 58 TCR-sequenced participants, respectively. Paper-wide results and their limitations: No day 14 peak-response samples were available, so repertoires were characterized only after the peak T cell response. The 56-69-year group was small, and its depth increase did not reach significance, likely because of low power. Participants were mostly white British and included more females than males, and it was suggested by the authors that clonal diversity may have been underestimated. Nearly half of unique spike-specific TCRs reportedly recognized epitopes outside regions mutated in the B.1.351 and B.1.1.7 variants. The vaccine-associated CD4 TCRs covered the entire spike protein, and the dominant responses fell in regions 160-218 and 743-854. Conclusions about previously exposed vaccinees were limited because only six AZD1222 recipients were SARS-CoV-2 seropositive at baseline. Spike-specific TCR breadth and depth rose significantly after two AZD1222 doses compared with day 0 and with MenACWY recipients.

The CDR3 regions of human TCRbeta chains were analyzed by immunosequencing. From the authors' description of their analysis: TCRs in the repertoires were compared against a reference library of SARS-CoV-2-specific TCRs that had been generated with the MIRA antigen-specificity platform. Breadth was defined as the fraction of unique TCRs that were SARS-CoV-2-associated. Depth was defined as the fraction of total T cells that were SARS-CoV-2-associated. Using the MIRA data, every spike-specific TCR was mapped to the spike region that the TCR reacted to and assigned to either a CD4 or a CD8 class. Log10-transformed breadth and depth values were compared by one-way ANOVA with Sidak's multiple comparisons tests. Here the immuneACCESS table is served through TCRdb, limited to in-frame sequences with V and J called. Missing clones are a known gap in these copies; in checked studies unresolved V genes cover under half, and the rest lacks a known reason. Clonal size and the V and J genes are those of that table, whereas D and trimming came from the DNA. This sample is represented by fewer than 150,000 clones; approximately 94% of them were singletons. 5% of the sample comes from the top ten.

The germline V gene (reference sequence) yields LNHDA for CDR1 and SQIVND for CDR2. There are 14 amino acids in the CDR3, from cysteine to phenylalanine inclusive. Only the CDR3 DNA stays, 42 bases, in frame from base 1. Relative to germline, V is 9 bases shorter and J is 6 bases shorter, with 17 bases between their ends. For this clone: The target of this receptor is not known. No per-base quality is available; no much larger clone lies one base away.

The sample's time point, from its label and the paper: about 28 days (+/-7) after the second vaccine dose. AZD1222 recipients whose second dose came at about 4 weeks and those whose second dose came at about 12 weeks were combined into one group, since spike-specific TCR depth and breadth did not differ between the two schedules. Samples from vaccinated people were obtained from the UK trials COV001 and COV002, which included a single-blind randomized controlled phase 2/3 trial of AZD1222 (ChAdOx1 nCoV-19) in healthy adults. For TCRbeta chain sequencing, PBMC samples were collected from trial participants at day 0 and at day 28 after the second dose.

In this chain, TRBV19 is recombined with TRBJ1-4; there is no confident call for the D gene. This clonotype was sampled from an adult who received the AZD1222 COVID-19 vaccine. This specimen consisted of peripheral blood, obtained 28 days after the second AZD1222 dose. The CDR3 here reads CASNEGMLYEKLFF. The DNA is as follows: TGTGCCAGCAATGAGGGAATGCTCTATGAAAAACTGTTTTTT.